This entry is about one T cell receptor beta chain. The method was immunoSEQ multiplex PCR; TCRdb's version includes in-frame clones alone and lacks a portion of them. The table lists fewer than 40,000 clones, roughly 83% of them singletons, with less than 5.5% in the top ten. Noted time point: new active TB diagnosis, blood taken before or within 7 days of starting treatment. The data were obtained in a study of T cells in tuberculosis. V shed 1 base, J shed 7 bases, and the junction held 11 bases outside the gene matches. The CDR3 covers 17 residues. Per germline, CDR1 LGHNA and CDR2 YNFKEQ. This chain joins TRBV4-2 and TRBJ2-1; 9 bases match TRBD2. This TCR derives from an adult with tuberculosis. This specimen consisted of PBMCs, obtained at tuberculosis diagnosis. CDR3 residues: CASSQGLTSGPTNEQFF. CDR3 nucleotide sequence: TGTGCCAGCAGCCAAGGCCTAACTAGCGGGCCTACGAATGAGCAGTTCTTC.